This T cell receptor beta chain was documented in a study of shared clonotypes between healthy human individuals. Generated by immunoSEQ multiplex PCR, the TCRdb table keeps only in-frame clones and is missing some. The profile shows roughly 2.2 million clones, 85% to 95% of them singletons. Trimming took 3 bases from V and 12 from J; bases not matched to a gene: 7. CDR1 and CDR2 (germline): MDHEN, SYDVKM. This CDR3 spans 13 amino acids. The chain couples TRBV28 to TRBJ2-1; 8 bases match TRBD2. The receptor was derived from a young man in good health. Some clones in this sample may be carry-over from other donors' samples. Sequenced material: naive CD4+ T cells from PBMCs. Indicated subset: CD45RA+ positively selected. The CDR3 reads CASSFQREFGQFF. The CDR3 DNA follows: TGTGCCAGCAGTTTCCAGCGGGAGTTTGGGCAGTTCTTC.